This TCR beta chain came from a study of cytomegalovirus exposure and HLA in healthy donors. Findings and caveats of the study: There were some public TCRs occurring in many donors, but most TCR sequences were rare.

The primer mix had 60 Vbeta and 13 Jbeta primers. Repertoires were generated with immunoSEQ multiplex PCR, while TCRdb's copy carries only in-frame clones and drops some. The repertoire holds 150,000 or so clones, less than 85% seen once, with about 1.6% in the top ten. Trimming removed 6 bases from V and 7 bases from J, with 15 bases in between. In germline, CDR1 is MNHEY, CDR2 SVGAGI. The CDR3 extends over 13 amino acids. Donors sampled were nominally healthy, though unrecorded immune exposures were likely. Regarding this clone: Its antigen remains unidentified.

Material for sequencing was PBMCs. V gene TRBV6-5 combines with J gene TRBJ1-2; D is unresolved. The sequence was collected from a male donor in good health and CMV-seronegative. The CDR3 DNA reads as TGTGCCAGCAGGGACGGGTGGGAGGGTGGCTACACCTTC. It specifies CASRDGWEGGYTF.